This record looks at one TCR beta chain sequence and its context. There is no known antigen for this receptor. A read error is the likely source, as a far larger clone sits one nucleotide away. This sample was included in a study of cytotoxic CD8 clonotypes in ibrutinib-treated CLL (dated by TCRdb to the early 2020s). Notes on the research overall: The cohort included roughly 15 treatment-naive and 11 relapsed/refractory patients; approximately 17 were IGHV unmutated. Samples averaged about 260,000 productive templates and some 96,000 productive rearrangements. Longitudinal samples were available for about 30% of the roughly 86 trial participants. Partial responses were observed in some 24 patients and complete responses in 2; after a median follow-up of 68 months, remission was maintained in 14 patients and progression was observed in roughly twelve. Cryopreserved peripheral blood mononuclear cells were collected before treatment, at response, and at either disease progression or sustained remission. Every remission and progressive disease sample was obtained while ibrutinib was still being received by the patients. Samples at response were collected after a median of about 12 months of treatment, with a range of about 6 to 40 months.

The germline V gene encodes CDR1 LGHNA and CDR2 YNFKEQ. The CDR3 spans 15 residues, from the cysteine through the phenylalanine. Only the CDR3 portion is preserved as DNA: 45 bases, with reading frame beginning at the first base. A distance of 19 bases separates the germline ends of V and J, which lose 0 bases and 13 bases respectively. Reading the label with the study, this specimen's time point is: about a year on ibrutinib. Around 1.8 micrograms of genomic DNA were extracted from cryopreserved PBMCs for TCR beta library preparation. Longitudinal blood samples from CLL patients on ibrutinib monotherapy underwent high-throughput TCR beta sequencing. The patients took part in an open-label, single-center phase 2 trial of ibrutinib monotherapy. Overall study outcomes, separate from this receptor: Public clonotypes were rare and either shrank or stayed stable during treatment, and the rise in clonality at ibrutinib response reflected expansion of private clonotypes. Lymph node repertoires were not examined, and the timing of sampling was not matched between patients in sustained remission and those whose disease progressed. Baseline clonality was found to be higher than that of age-matched healthy donors and was strongly correlated with circulating CD8+ T-cell counts. Clonality rose at ibrutinib response, remained stable during sustained remission, and dropped back toward baseline at progression.

Each clonotype received, on average, 10x coverage in deep resolution sequencing performed on a MiSeq, where the target depth lay between 1 in 1 million and 1 in 200,000 T cells. The immunoSEQ hsTCRB Kit was used to generate the TCR beta libraries. The original pipeline was this. Data were analyzed with ImmunoSEQ Data Assistant and ImmunoSEQ Analyzer, with V, D and J genes assigned per IMGT definitions. Clonality, with values ranging from 0 to 1, was calculated as one minus the normalized Shannon entropy of productive rearrangement frequencies. Only overrepresented clonotypes making up at least 0.05% of the repertoire of each patient were included in the public clonotype analysis. About 13 age-matched healthy donor repertoires from immuneACCESS were used as controls for clonality. TCRdb limited this immuneACCESS table to in-frame rearrangements with V and J called. A share of clones is missing; checked studies link under half to unresolved V genes, and the rest is unexplained. D and trimming were read from the DNA, whereas the V and J calls and clone size are those reported in that table. This sample has tens of thousands of clones in its table, and approximately 70% of those were observed once. The leading ten clones occupy approximately 15% of the sample.

The receptor was isolated from a human donor with chronic lymphocytic leukemia. The sequencing here drew on PBMCs, taken after 12 months of ibrutinib treatment. The chain is encoded by TRBV4-2 joined to TRBJ2-1; TRBD1 is a possible D gene, resting on 5 matching bases. The DNA reads TGTGCCAGCAGCCAAGATAAGGGGTCCGTGGACATTCAGTTCTTC. This gives the protein CASSQDKGSVDIQFF.